Listed below are T cell receptor beta chains from one sample, sequenced in a study of cytomegalovirus exposure and HLA in healthy donors. Clones were sequenced by immunoSEQ multiplex PCR, and TCRdb holds only the in-frame ones, with some missing. This sample contains 120,000 to 150,000 clones. Input material: PBMCs. These receptors came from a woman aged 50 to 60 in good health and CMV-seronegative. Each CDR3 is given with its conserved first and last residue.

V gene	J gene	CDR3 length	CDR3 protein
TRBV6-5	TRBJ2-2	14	CASSLGLSSLELFF
TRBV7-3	TRBJ2-3	15	CASSSISGDTDTQYF
TRBV4-2	TRBJ2-5	16	CASSQYGTGGLETQYF
TRBV6-6	TRBJ2-1	14	CASSKDRDIGEQFF
TRBV10-3	TRBJ2-3	18	CAISSGGGSPASTDTQYF
TRBV18	TRBJ2-7	16	CASSQGTGTGYSEQYF
TRBV5-4	TRBJ1-4	16	CASSLGGGRTNEKLFF
TRBV7-9	TRBJ2-2	15	CASSVTTGPTGELFF
TRBV18	TRBJ2-7	15	CASSPPEDFHYEQYF
TRBV5-6	TRBJ2-7	19	CASSLLWGTSGGASYEQYF
TRBV19	TRBJ1-1	15	CASSARQGAGVEAFF
TRBV6-1	TRBJ1-1	15	CASRPGTGLGTEAFF
TRBV11-2	TRBJ2-1	11	CASSLGGEQFF
TRBV4-2	TRBJ2-5	15	CASSQEVNREETQYF